This T cell receptor beta chain came from a study of blood T cell repertoires in COVID-19. The V gene's germline CDR1 is SGHRS and CDR2 YFSETQ. The CDR3 totals 14 residues. The germline V and J ends were trimmed by 3 bases and 7 bases, with 16 bases remaining between them. Original processing notes: Counts of nucleated cells, estimated from reference gene primer amplification, were obtained. Clones were sequenced by immunoSEQ multiplex PCR, and TCRdb holds only the in-frame ones, with some missing. The V and J calls and the clone size are those of that table, but D and trimming were determined from the DNA. In the table there are approximately 150,000 clones, 84% of which are singletons.

The TCR comes from a woman aged 45-65 years in a cohort sampled during active or convalescent COVID-19. The chain couples TRBV5-1 to TRBJ1-2; D might be TRBD1 (5 bases). The sample was peripheral blood. The CDR3: CASSSETETAGYTF. The CDR3 DNA reads as TGCGCCAGCAGCTCGGAGACAGAAACGGCTGGCTACACCTTC.